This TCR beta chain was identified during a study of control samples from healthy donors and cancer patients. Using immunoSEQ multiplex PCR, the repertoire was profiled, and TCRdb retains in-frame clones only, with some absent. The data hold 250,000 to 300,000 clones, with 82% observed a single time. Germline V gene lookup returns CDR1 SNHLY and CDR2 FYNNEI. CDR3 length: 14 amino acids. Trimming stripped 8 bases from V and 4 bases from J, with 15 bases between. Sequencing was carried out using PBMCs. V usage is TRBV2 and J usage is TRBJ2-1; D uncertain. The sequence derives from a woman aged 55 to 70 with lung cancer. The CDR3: CASCRESLYNEQFF. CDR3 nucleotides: TGTGCCAGCTGTAGGGAATCCCTATACAATGAGCAGTTCTTC.